Listed here are 27 T cell receptor beta chains from one sample, sequenced in a study of blood T cell repertoires in COVID-19. Some clones are missing from TCRdb's copy, which holds only in-frame ones; the method was immunoSEQ multiplex PCR. The data contain tens of thousands of clones, around 87% of them singletons. The sample consisted of peripheral blood. The receptors were sampled from a man in his fifties with acute or convalescent COVID-19.

The rearrangement uses TRBV9 and TRBJ1-3; D remains ambiguous. The CDR3 is made up of 14 amino acids. Per the germline V gene, CDR1 is SGDLS and CDR2 is YYNGEE. With 0 bases removed from V and 2 bases from J, the gap between germline ends came to 6 bases. CDR3 coding DNA: TGTGCCAGCAGCGTAGGACAAGCTGGAAACACCATATATTTT. This gives the protein CASSVGQAGNTIYF.

The V and J genes are TRBV11-3 and TRBJ2-1; D possibly corresponds to TRBD2 (6 bases). The CDR3 has 15 amino acids. The germline gives CDR1 SGHNT, CDR2 YENEEA. Trimming left V 4 bases short and J 0 bases short, with 10 bases between. CDR3 DNA sequence: TGTGCCAGCAGCTCTGAAGCGGGCTCCTACAATGAGCAGTTCTTC. It translates to CASSSEAGSYNEQFF.

The CDR3 region has the DNA TGTGCCAGCAGCCCCCGGGAGGACGGGGAGCTGTTTTTT. This encodes CASSPREDGELFF. V and J are TRBV7-7 and TRBJ2-2; 7 nucleotides line up with TRBD2. Germline V gives CDR1 SSHAT, CDR2 FNYEAQ (reference sequence). With 5 bases clipped from V and 7 bases from J, the junction kept 4 bases outside the gene matches. The CDR3 spans 13 residues.

The chain couples TRBV6-6 to TRBJ2-5, with a tentative D call TRBD2 (6 bases). The CDR3 extends over 16 amino acids. V was clipped by 10 bases and J by 5 bases, with 26 bases between them. CDR1 is MNHNY, CDR2 SVGAGI, per germline (reference sequence). CDR3 bases: TGTGCCACCGGTGGGGCGGGACTCCCGAGGGTTGAGACCCAGTACTTC. It codes for CATGGAGLPRVETQYF.

The chain uses TRBV12-3 or TRBV12-4 and TRBJ1-1; 7 nucleotides line up with TRBD1. The CDR3 is made up of 13 amino acids. V shed 5 bases, J shed 5 bases, and the junction held 5 bases outside the gene matches. The CDR3 sequence is CASSGQALTEAFF. For the CDR3, the DNA is TGTGCCAGCAGTGGACAGGCCCTTACTGAAGCTTTCTTT.

The chain recombines TRBV29-1 with TRBJ1-2, with D unresolved. Germline CDR1 SQVTM, CDR2 ANQGSEA. This CDR3 is 10 amino acids long. V was pared by 3 bases and J by 8 bases, with 7 bases between. CDR3 protein: CSVEAGGYTF. The CDR3 DNA reads as TGCAGCGTTGAGGCCGGGGGCTACACCTTC.

The CDR3 loop is CASSLTNRGLAGNTIYF. The CDR3 DNA sequence: TGTGCCAGCAGCTTAACCAACAGGGGGCTGGCAGGAAACACCATATATTTT. The chain carries TRBV7-6 and TRBJ1-3, with 9 nucleotides matching TRBD1. CDR3 length: 17 amino acids. CDR1 SGHVS and CDR2 FNYEAQ come from the germline V gene. Trimming cost V 2 bases and J 4 bases; bases outside gene matches: 9.

This chain links TRBV4-2 with TRBJ2-3; TRBD1 might be the D (6 bases). The CDR3 loop spans 15 amino acids. The germline V gene has CDR1 LGHNA and CDR2 YNFKEQ. Between the trimmed V and J ends, which lost 1 base and 5 bases, there was a span of 13 bases. For the CDR3, the DNA is TGTGCCAGCAGCCAAGTTGCCGGGACAAAAGATACGCAGTATTTT. The encoded protein is CASSQVAGTKDTQYF.

V usage is TRBV19 and J usage is TRBJ2-1; D possibly corresponds to TRBD2 (6 bases). The CDR3 contains 16 residues. The germline V gene encodes CDR1 LNHDA and CDR2 SQIVND (reference sequence). Trimming cost V 2 bases and J 3 bases, with 14 bases left between them. CDR3 protein: CASSIIKGGIYNEQFF. In DNA form, the CDR3 reads TGTGCCAGTAGTATAATTAAGGGCGGGATCTACAATGAGCAGTTCTTC.

The rearrangement uses TRBV24-1 and TRBJ2-1; 7 nucleotides match TRBD2. After removal of 9 bases from V and 1 base from J, the junction contained 5 bases not matched to a gene. Germline CDR1 is KGHDR and CDR2 is SFDVKD. The CDR3 length is 14 residues. CDR3 in DNA: TGTGCCACCGATAGCGGGCGTTCCTACAATGAGCAGTTCTTC. Its translation is CATDSGRSYNEQFF.

V gene TRBV6-5 combines with J gene TRBJ2-1; unclear D gene. From germline, CDR1 is MNHEY and CDR2 SVGAGI. CDR3 length: 14 residues. V was clipped by 5 bases and J by 5 bases, with 13 bases between them. In DNA, the CDR3 is TGTGCCAGCAGTCATAGAGAGGTACACAATGAGCAGTTCTTC. Its translation is CASSHREVHNEQFF.

V and J are TRBV4-3 and TRBJ2-3; the match to TRBD1 covers 10 bases. Looked up from germline, CDR1 is LGHNA and CDR2 is YSLEER. The CDR3 loop spans 20 amino acids. After removal of 0 bases from V and 0 bases from J, the junction contained 12 bases not matched to a gene. CDR3: CASSQDAAGQGRSSTDTQYF. In nucleotides, the CDR3 is TGCGCCAGCAGCCAAGATGCTGCGGGACAGGGGAGATCTAGCACAGATACGCAGTATTTT.

This chain joins TRBV7-7 and TRBJ2-2; possibly TRBD1 for D (5 bases). Germline CDR1 and CDR2: SSHAT and FNYEAQ (reference sequence). CDR3 size: 15 residues. The V gene lost 5 bases and the J gene lost 0 bases, with 10 bases spanning the gap. CDR3 bases: TGTGCCAGCAGCCAAGACAGAGCGAACACCGGGGAGCTGTTTTTT. Its translation is CASSQDRANTGELFF.

This rearrangement joins TRBV6-5 to TRBJ2-4, with TRBD1 identical over 10 bases. CDR3 length: 14 residues. Germline-derived CDR1 and CDR2 are MNHEY and SVGAGI. The V and J ends lost 5 bases and 6 bases, in that order; junction bases with no gene match: 4. CDR3 in amino acids: CASSLRTGGNIQYF. The CDR3 bases are TGTGCCAGCAGTCTCCGGACAGGGGGAAACATTCAGTACTTC.

The V gene is TRBV4-3, the J gene TRBJ2-2, with TRBD2 matching 8 bases. CDR1 and CDR2 from the germline V gene are LGHNA and YSLEER. This CDR3 is built from 18 residues. V lost 1 base to trimming and J lost 0 bases; unmatched junction nucleotides: 7. CDR3 in amino acids: CASSQAVSGMANTGELFF. As DNA, the CDR3 is TGCGCCAGCAGCCAAGCCGTTAGCGGGATGGCGAACACCGGGGAGCTGTTTTTT.

V and J are TRBV11-3 and TRBJ2-1, with 9 bases lining up with TRBD2. V dropped 5 bases and J dropped 9; count of bases not matched to a gene: 17. Germline CDR1 is SGHNT and CDR2 is YENEEA. The CDR3 covers 17 residues. The CDR3 here is CASSRGLAGAWVSEQFF. The CDR3 region has the DNA TGTGCCAGCAGCCGAGGGTTAGCGGGAGCCTGGGTGAGTGAGCAGTTCTTC.

The rearrangement uses TRBV2 and TRBJ2-1; 13 bases are shared with TRBD2. Germline V lookup: CDR1 SNHLY, CDR2 FYNNEI. J was trimmed by 8 bases and V by 6 bases; bases with no gene match: 7. The CDR3 extends over 15 amino acids. CDR3 amino acids: CASSKLAGGQDEQFF. DNA of the CDR3: TGTGCCAGCAGCAAACTAGCGGGAGGGCAGGATGAGCAGTTCTTC.

The CDR3 reads CASVSGTGLNTIYF. CDR3 nucleotides: TGTGCCAGCGTCTCGGGGACAGGGCTAAACACCATATATTTT. The chain combines TRBV2 with TRBJ1-3, with 9 bases lining up with TRBD1. Looked up from germline, CDR1 is SNHLY and CDR2 is FYNNEI. Unmatched junction bases numbered 8, after V lost 8 bases and J lost 6 bases. This CDR3 has 14 amino acids.

The genes are TRBV11-2 and TRBJ1-6; 7 bases map to TRBD1. In germline, CDR1 is SGHAT, CDR2 FQNNGV. Trimming cost V 2 bases and J 10 bases; bases outside gene matches: 8. The CDR3 runs to 15 residues. The chain's CDR3 is CASSLTTGIGSPLHF. CDR3 DNA: TGTGCCAGCAGCTTAACGACAGGGATCGGCTCACCCCTCCACTTT.

V is TRBV29-1 and J is TRBJ2-1; 14 nucleotides line up with TRBD2. The junction had 8 bases not matched to a gene; V was cut back by 4 bases and J by 6 bases. The CDR3 has 16 amino acids. The germline CDR1 and CDR2 sequences are SQVTM and ANQGSEA. The CDR3 DNA reads TGCAGCGTTGTCGGGACTAGCGGGAGAAACACCAATGAGCAGTTCTTC. It is translated as CSVVGTSGRNTNEQFF.

The V call is TRBV24-1, the J call TRBJ2-1; 9 bases are a match to TRBD1. The length of the CDR3 is 16 residues. The germline V gene has CDR1 KGHDR and CDR2 SFDVKD. The V segment lost 4 bases and the J segment 3 bases; nucleotides outside the gene matches: 6. The CDR3 DNA reads TGTGCCACCAGTGACAACAGGGGGCTTATCTACAATGAGCAGTTCTTC. This translates into CATSDNRGLIYNEQFF.

The genes are TRBV6-2 or TRBV6-3 and TRBJ2-3; 7 bases fit TRBD2. The CDR3 has 18 residues. Germline assignment: CDR1 MNHEY and CDR2 SVGEGT. Trimming cost V 0 bases and J 5 bases; bases outside gene matches: 14. Here the CDR3 DNA reads TGTGCCAGCAGTTACTCCCCGACTGCGGCGGGAGTTAGAGATACGCAGTATTTT. Encoded protein: CASSYSPTAAGVRDTQYF.

The V and J genes are TRBV5-4 and TRBJ2-5, with 7 positions matching TRBD2. With V trimmed by 0 bases and J by 1 base, 0 bases remained unmatched. The CDR3 loop spans 14 amino acids. CDR1 is SGHNT and CDR2 is YYREEE in the germline V gene (reference sequence). This chain's CDR3 is CASSLGTSQETQYF. The CDR3 coding sequence is TGTGCCAGCAGCTTGGGGACTAGCCAAGAGACCCAGTACTTC.

The V and J genes are TRBV10-1 and TRBJ2-1; D might be TRBD2 (5 bases). The CDR3 has 16 amino acids. The germline CDR1 and CDR2 sequences are WNHNN and SYGVQD (reference sequence). The V and J ends lost 0 bases and 6 bases respectively, with 15 bases between them. CDR3 region: CASSESYRVGGNEQFF. Here the CDR3 DNA reads TGCGCCAGCAGTGAGTCATATAGGGTAGGAGGCAATGAGCAGTTCTTC.

This chain links TRBV5-1 with TRBJ2-1; 8 bases agree with TRBD1. V was clipped by 6 bases and J by 6 bases; unmatched bases: 8. Germline V CDR1 and CDR2: SGHRS, YFSETQ. CDR3 length equals 14 residues. The CDR3 reads CASTSGTGINEQFF. The CDR3 region has the DNA TGCGCCAGCACCTCCGGGACAGGAATCAATGAGCAGTTCTTC.

The genes are TRBV6-5 and TRBJ2-2; TRBD2 is a possible D gene (5 bases). Germline CDR1 reads MNHEY; CDR2 reads SVGAGI. V was pared by 5 bases and J by 3 bases, with 13 bases between. CDR3 length equals 15 residues. CDR3 protein: CASSRRVGDTGELFF. In DNA, the CDR3 is TGTGCCAGCAGTCGGCGGGTTGGGGACACCGGGGAGCTGTTTTTT.

V usage is TRBV18 and J usage is TRBJ1-1; tentative D call: TRBD1 (6 bases). The V gene's germline CDR1 is KGHSH and CDR2 LQKENI. V was trimmed by 2 bases and J by 4 bases, leaving 14 bases between them. The CDR3 length is 15 residues. The CDR3 coding sequence is TGTGCCAGCTCACCAAGGCAGGGAGGGGGCACTGAAGCTTTCTTT. Translated: CASSPRQGGGTEAFF. Based on the CDR3 plus reference TRBV18 and TRBJ1-1, the full variable domain is NAGVMQNPRHLVRRRGQEARLRCSPMKGHSHVYWYRQLPEEGLKFMVYLQKENIIDESGMPKERFSAEFPKEGPSILRIQQVVRGDSAAYFCASSPRQGGGTEAFFGQGTRLTVV.